This TCR beta chain was obtained from a study of blood T cell repertoires in COVID-19. About the research overall: Samples taken during acute and convalescent COVID-19 were collected in the United States, Italy and Spain. In each case, the material was cDNA or gDNA derived from T cells, B-cell-depleted T cells, or PBMCs.

Per the original methods: Nucleated cell number was recorded as an estimate derived from reference gene primer amplification. The data were produced by immunoSEQ multiplex PCR, yet TCRdb's version contains in-frame clones alone and is incomplete. V, J and clone size reflect that table, while D and trimming were determined from the DNA. The profile shows around 92,000 clones, 83% of them singletons. The clonotype comes from an elderly woman with acute or convalescent COVID-19. Sequencing input: peripheral blood.

CDR3 sequence (DNA): TGTGCCAGCAGGGAACAGGGGGTTAGTAATTCACCCCTCCACTTT. Its protein product is CASREQGVSNSPLHF. V usage is TRBV6-4 and J usage is TRBJ1-6, with TRBD1 matching over 8 bases. CDR1 is MRHNA and CDR2 is SNTAGT in the germline V gene. This CDR3 has 15 amino acids. With V trimmed by 6 bases and J by 6 bases, 7 bases remained unmatched.